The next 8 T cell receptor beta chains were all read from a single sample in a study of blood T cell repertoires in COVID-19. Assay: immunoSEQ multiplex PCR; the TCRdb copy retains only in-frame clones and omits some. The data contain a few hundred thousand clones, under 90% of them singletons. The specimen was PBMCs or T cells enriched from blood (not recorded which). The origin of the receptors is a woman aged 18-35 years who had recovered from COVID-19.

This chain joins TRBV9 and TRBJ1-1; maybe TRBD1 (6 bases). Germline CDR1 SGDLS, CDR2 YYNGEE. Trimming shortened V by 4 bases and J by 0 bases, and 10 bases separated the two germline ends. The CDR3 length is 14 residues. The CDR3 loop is CASSSTGMNTEAFF. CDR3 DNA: TGTGCCAGCAGCTCAACAGGGATGAACACTGAAGCTTTCTTT.

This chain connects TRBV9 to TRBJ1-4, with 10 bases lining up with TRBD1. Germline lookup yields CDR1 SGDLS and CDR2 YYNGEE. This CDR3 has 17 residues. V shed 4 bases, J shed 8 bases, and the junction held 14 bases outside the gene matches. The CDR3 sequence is CASSPEGRGTGDEKLFF. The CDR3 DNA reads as TGTGCCAGCAGCCCCGAGGGTAGAGGGACAGGGGACGAAAAACTGTTTTTT.

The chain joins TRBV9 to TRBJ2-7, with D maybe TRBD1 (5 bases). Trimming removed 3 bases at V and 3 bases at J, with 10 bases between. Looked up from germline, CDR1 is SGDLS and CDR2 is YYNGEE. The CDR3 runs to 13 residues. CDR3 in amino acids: CASSAPDSYEQYF. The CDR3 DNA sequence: TGTGCCAGCAGCGCCCCTGACAGCTACGAGCAGTACTTC.

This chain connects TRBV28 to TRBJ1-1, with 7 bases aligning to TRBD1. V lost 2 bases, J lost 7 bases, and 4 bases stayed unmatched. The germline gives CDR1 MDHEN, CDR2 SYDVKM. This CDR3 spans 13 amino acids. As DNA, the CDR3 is TGTGCCAGCAGTTTAGGGACAGAAGTTGAAGCTTTCTTT. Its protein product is CASSLGTEVEAFF.

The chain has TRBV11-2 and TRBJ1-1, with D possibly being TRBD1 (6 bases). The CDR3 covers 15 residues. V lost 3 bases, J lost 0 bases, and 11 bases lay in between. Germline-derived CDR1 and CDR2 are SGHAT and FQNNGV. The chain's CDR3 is CASSLSQGLNTEAFF. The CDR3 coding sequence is TGTGCCAGCAGCTTGTCACAGGGCTTGAACACTGAAGCTTTCTTT. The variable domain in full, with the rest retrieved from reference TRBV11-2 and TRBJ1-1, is EAGVAQSPRYKIIEKRQSVAFWCNPISGHATLYWYQQILGQGPKLLIQFQNNGVVDDSQLPKDRFSAERLKGVDSTLKIQPAKLEDSAVYLCASSLSQGLNTEAFFGQGTRLTVV.

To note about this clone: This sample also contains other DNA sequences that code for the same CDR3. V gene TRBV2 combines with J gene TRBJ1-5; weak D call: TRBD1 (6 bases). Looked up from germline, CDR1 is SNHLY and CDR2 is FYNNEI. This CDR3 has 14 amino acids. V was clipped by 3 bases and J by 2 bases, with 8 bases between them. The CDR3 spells CASSDRGGNQPQHF. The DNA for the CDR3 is TGTGCCAGCAGTGACAGGGGCGGCAATCAGCCCCAGCATTTT. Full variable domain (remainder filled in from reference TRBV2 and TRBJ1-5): EPEVTQTPSHQVTQMGQEVILRCVPISNHLYFYWYRQILGQKVEFLVSFYNNEISEKSEIFDDQFSVERPDGSNFTLKIRSTKLEDSAMYFCASSDRGGNQPQHFGDGTRLSIL.

The CDR3 DNA reads TGTGCCAGCAGTCCATGGACAGGCTTATCTGGAAACACCATATATTTT. Amino acids: CASSPWTGLSGNTIYF. The genes are TRBV28 and TRBJ1-3; the match to TRBD1 covers 7 bases. This CDR3 region has 16 residues. The V and J ends lost 5 bases and 1 base, in that order; junction bases with no gene match: 8. From germline, CDR1 is MDHEN and CDR2 SYDVKM.

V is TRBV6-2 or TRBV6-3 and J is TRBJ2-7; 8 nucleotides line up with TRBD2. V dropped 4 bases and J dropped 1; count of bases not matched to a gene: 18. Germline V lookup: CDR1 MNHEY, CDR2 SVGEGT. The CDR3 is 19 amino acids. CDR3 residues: CASSWGRGAGGLTSYEQYF. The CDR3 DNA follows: TGTGCCAGCAGTTGGGGGCGGGGCGCGGGAGGCCTCACATCCTACGAGCAGTACTTC.